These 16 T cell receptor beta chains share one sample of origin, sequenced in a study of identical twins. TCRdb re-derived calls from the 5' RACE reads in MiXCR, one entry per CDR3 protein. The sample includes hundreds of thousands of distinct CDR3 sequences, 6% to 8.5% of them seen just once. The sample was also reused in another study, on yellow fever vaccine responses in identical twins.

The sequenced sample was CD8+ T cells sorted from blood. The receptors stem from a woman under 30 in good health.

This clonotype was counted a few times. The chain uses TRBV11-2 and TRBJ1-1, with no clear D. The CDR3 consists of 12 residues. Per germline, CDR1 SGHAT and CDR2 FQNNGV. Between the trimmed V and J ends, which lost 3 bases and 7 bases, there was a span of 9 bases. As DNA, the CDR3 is TGTGCCAGCAGCTTTTCCCCATTTGAAGCTTTCTTT. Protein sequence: CASSFSPFEAFF.

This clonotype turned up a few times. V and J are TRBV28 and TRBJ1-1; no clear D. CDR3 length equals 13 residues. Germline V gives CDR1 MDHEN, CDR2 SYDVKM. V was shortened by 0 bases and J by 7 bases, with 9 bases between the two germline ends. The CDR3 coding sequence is TGTGCCAGCAGTTTATGGAGCGGTTATGAAGCTTTCTTT. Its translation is CASSLWSGYEAFF. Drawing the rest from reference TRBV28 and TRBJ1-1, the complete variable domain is DVKVTQSSRYLVKRTGEKVFLECVQDMDHENMFWYRQDPGLGLRLIYFSYDVKMKEKGDIPEGYSVSREKKERFSLILESASTNQTSMYLCASSLWSGYEAFFGQGTRLTVV.

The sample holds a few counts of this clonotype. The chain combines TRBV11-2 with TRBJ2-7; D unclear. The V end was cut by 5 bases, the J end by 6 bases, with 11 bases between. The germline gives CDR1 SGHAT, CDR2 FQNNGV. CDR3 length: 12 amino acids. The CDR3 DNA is TGTGCCAGCAGCCCATCATGGCTCGAGCAGTACGTC. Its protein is CASSPSWLEQYV.

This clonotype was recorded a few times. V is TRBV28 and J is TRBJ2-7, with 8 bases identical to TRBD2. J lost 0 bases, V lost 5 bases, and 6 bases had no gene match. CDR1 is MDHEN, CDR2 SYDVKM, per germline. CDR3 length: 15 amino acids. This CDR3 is CASSLYSGNSYEQYF. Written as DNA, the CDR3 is TGTGCCAGCAGTCTCTATAGCGGGAACTCCTACGAGCAGTACTTC.

The CDR3 coding sequence is TGTGCCAGCAGCCGCAGGGGTGGAAACACTGAAGCTTTCTTT. Its translation: CASSRRGGNTEAFF. This chain uses TRBV12-3 or TRBV12-4 with TRBJ1-1; maybe TRBD1 (6 bases). V lost 6 bases and J lost 2, with 13 bases in between. This CDR3 has 14 amino acids.

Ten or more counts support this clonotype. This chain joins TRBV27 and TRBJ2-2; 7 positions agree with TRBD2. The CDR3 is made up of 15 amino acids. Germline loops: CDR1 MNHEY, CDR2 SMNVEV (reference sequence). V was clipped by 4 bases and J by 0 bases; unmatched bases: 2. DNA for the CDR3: TGTGCCAGCAGTTACGGGACTACGAACACCGGGGAGCTGTTTTTT. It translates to CASSYGTTNTGELFF.

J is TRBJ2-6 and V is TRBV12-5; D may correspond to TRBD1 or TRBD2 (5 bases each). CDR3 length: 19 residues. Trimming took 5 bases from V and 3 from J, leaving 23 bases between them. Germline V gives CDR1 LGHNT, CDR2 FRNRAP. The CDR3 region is CASGPSRGVAHLGANVLTF. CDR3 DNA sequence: TGTGCTAGTGGTCCCTCCCGAGGGGTGGCCCACCTTGGGGCCAACGTCCTGACTTTC.

The CDR3, as DNA: TGTGCCAGCAGCATGTGGGGGGGGAGGGCTCAAGAGACCCAGTACTTC. This encodes CASSMWGGRAQETQYF. V and J are TRBV12-3 or TRBV12-4 and TRBJ2-5; 7 bases match TRBD2. J lost 2 bases, V lost 6 bases, and 12 bases had no gene match. CDR3 size: 16 residues.

The CDR3 DNA reads as TGCAGTGCTTCCGGACAGGGGTTGAACACTGAAGCTTTCTTT. This translates into CSASGQGLNTEAFF. The chain uses TRBV20-1 and TRBJ1-1; 9 bases fit TRBD1. The V segment lost 5 bases and the J segment 0 bases; nucleotides outside the gene matches: 4. The CDR3 is 14 amino acids. Germline CDR1 DFQATT, CDR2 SNEGSKA (reference sequence).

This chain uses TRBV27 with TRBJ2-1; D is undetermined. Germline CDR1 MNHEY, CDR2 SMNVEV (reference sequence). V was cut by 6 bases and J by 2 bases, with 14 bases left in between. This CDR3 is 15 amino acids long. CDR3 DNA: TGTGCCAGCAGCCTGCCTCGCAGCACCTACAATGAGCAGTTCTTC. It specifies CASSLPRSTYNEQFF.

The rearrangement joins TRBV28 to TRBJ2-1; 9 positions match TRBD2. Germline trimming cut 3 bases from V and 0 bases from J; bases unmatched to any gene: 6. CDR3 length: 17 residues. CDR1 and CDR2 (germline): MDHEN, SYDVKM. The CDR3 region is CASSFGGGVASYNEQFF. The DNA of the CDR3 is TGTGCCAGCAGTTTTGGCGGGGGGGTCGCCTCCTACAATGAGCAGTTCTTC.

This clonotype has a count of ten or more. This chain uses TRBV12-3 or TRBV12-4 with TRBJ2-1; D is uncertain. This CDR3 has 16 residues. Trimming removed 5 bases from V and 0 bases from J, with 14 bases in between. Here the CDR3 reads CASSRLGQSSYNEQFF. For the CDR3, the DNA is TGTGCCAGCAGTAGGCTAGGGCAGAGCTCCTACAATGAGCAGTTCTTC.

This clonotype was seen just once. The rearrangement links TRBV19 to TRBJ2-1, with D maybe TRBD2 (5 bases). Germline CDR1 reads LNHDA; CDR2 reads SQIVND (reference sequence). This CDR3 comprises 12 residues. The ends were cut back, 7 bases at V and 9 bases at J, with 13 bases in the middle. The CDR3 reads CASTKGDGEQFF. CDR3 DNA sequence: TGTGCCAGTACCAAGGGAGACGGTGAGCAGTTCTTC.

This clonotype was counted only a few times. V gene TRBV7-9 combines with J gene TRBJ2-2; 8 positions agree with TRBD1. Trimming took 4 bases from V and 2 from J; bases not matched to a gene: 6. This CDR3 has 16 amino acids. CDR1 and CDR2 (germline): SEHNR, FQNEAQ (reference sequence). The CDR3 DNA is TGTGCCAGCAGCTCCCCGGACAGGGTTAACACCGGGGAGCTGTTTTTT. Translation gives CASSSPDRVNTGELFF. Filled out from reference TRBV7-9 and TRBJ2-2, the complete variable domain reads DTGVSQNPRHKITKRGQNVTFRCDPISEHNRLYWYRQTLGQGPEFLTYFQNEAQLEKSRLLSDRFSAERPKGSFSTLEIQRTEQGDSAMYLCASSSPDRVNTGELFFGEGSRLTVL.

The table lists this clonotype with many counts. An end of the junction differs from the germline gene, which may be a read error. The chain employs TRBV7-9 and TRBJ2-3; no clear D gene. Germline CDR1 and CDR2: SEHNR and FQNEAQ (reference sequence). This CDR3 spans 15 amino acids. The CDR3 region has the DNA TGTGCCTGCAGCTTAGCAGGTCGATACACAGATACGCAGTATTTT. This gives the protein CACSLAGRYTDTQYF. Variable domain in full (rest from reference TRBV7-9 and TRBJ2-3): DTGVSQNPRHKITKRGQNVTFRCDPISEHNRLYWYRQTLGQGPEFLTYFQNEAQLEKSRLLSDRFSAERPKGSFSTLEIQRTEQGDSAMYLCACSLAGRYTDTQYFGPGTRLTVL.

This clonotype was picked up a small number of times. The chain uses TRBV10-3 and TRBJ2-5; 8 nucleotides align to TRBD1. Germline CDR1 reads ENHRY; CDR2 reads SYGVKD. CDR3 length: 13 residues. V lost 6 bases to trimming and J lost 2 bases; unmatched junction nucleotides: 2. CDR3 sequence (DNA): TGTGCCATCAGCCGACAGGGGCAAGAGACCCAGTACTTC. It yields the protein CAISRQGQETQYF.